This entry features one T cell receptor beta chain sequence. No antigen is known for it. The sample holds no much larger clone one base away, and base qualities are not on file. Participants in the prospective study were enrolled through a virtual design, were aged about 18 to 100 years, and lived in approximately 25 United States geographic areas. In the prospective study, cohorts were assigned on the basis of participant-reported clinical history obtained from a screening survey and a study questionnaire. Recovered participants in ImmuneRACE Cohort 3 were defined by two consecutive negative NP/OP PCR tests, clearance by a healthcare professional, or resolution of symptoms. In the prospective study, whole blood, serum and a nasopharyngeal or oropharyngeal swab were collected from each participant by mobile phlebotomists. Participants in the prospective study had the option to provide additional blood draws and questionnaires over an approximately 2-month period. Before DNA extraction, blood samples from the prospective study were shipped at room temperature or frozen.

These data come from a study of blood T cell repertoires in COVID-19 (TCRdb year 2020). Describing the broader study: The collaborator samples originated in the United States, Italy and Spain and spanned the acute and convalescent phases of COVID-19. A de-identified subject ID, COVID-19 status, age in years and sex were almost always included in the sample metadata. Where available, HLA class I and class II types were taken from metadata supplied by the sample provider and were not determined by assay-based typing. The material from the prospective study consisted of cDNA or gDNA derived from T cells, B-cell-depleted T cells, or PBMCs. The dataset comprised deeply sampled blood TCRbeta repertoires from subjects exposed to, actively infected with, or recovered from COVID-19. The samples were drawn from the first 160 participants of the ongoing ImmuneRACE study and from 950 to 1,500 subjects provided by 6 global collaborators. The repertoires were released in a freely available public database intended as a resource for research on the immune response to SARS-CoV-2. General study outcomes and caveats: Clinical and demographic metadata were provided uncurated, with the amount varying by source and participant.

At the junction V is shortened by 6 bases and J by 7 bases; bases outside the gene matches: 8. CDR3 length: 13 amino acids, cysteine to phenylalanine. The sequence is cut down to CDR3 DNA, 39 bases in frame from base 1. The immunoSEQ Assay, a bias-controlled multiplex PCR, was used to amplify TCRbeta CDR3 regions from genomic DNA. The paper's processing steps were these. Within the assay, amplification of reference gene primers was used to estimate how many nucleated cells each sample contained. Sequence reads were collapsed and filtered to measure the absolute abundance of every unique TCRbeta CDR3 rearrangement. For each sample, productive Simpson clonality was calculated as the square root of Simpson's diversity index over productive rearrangements. Not all clones reach the TCRdb copy of this immuneACCESS table, which keeps in-frame sequences only. Checked studies attribute under half of the gap to unresolved V genes and leave the rest unexplained. That table is the source of V, J and clone size, and D and trimming were worked out from the DNA. This sample comprises over 120,000 clones, over 65% of them detected only once. The top ten hold approximately 6% of the sample.

The sequence joins TRBV12-3 or TRBV12-4 to TRBJ2-5, with 7 central nucleotides matching TRBD1. The sample consisted of PBMCs or T cells enriched from blood (not recorded which). This TCR was sampled from a woman aged 50 to 60 who had recovered from COVID-19. CDR3 protein: CASRATGRATQYF. The nucleotides read TGTGCCAGCAGAGCGACAGGGCGCGCGACCCAGTACTTC.